This TCR beta chain is drawn from a study of human T cells and chemical hapten exposure. Study-level background: Across its roughly 24 weeks, the study gave patients weekly diphenylcyclopropenone doses to the scalp. Mostly female patients had alopecia areata, totalis or universalis.

Time point described: patch test 1, 2 weeks after DPC sensitization. Treatment described: therapeutic diphenylcyclopropenone sensitization with weekly scalp DPC. Germline V gene data show CDR1 as MGHRA and CDR2 as YSYEKL. The CDR3 runs 16 residues. V lost 0 bases to trimming and J lost 6 bases; unmatched junction nucleotides: 5. This clonotype has more than one count but fewer than ten. Original analysis: Sequenced samples showed a median of approximately 100,000 TCRs each, with counts running from around 25,000 to 690,000. TCRdb reprocessed the RACE reads via MiXCR and lists one record per CDR3 protein. None of the V and J calls come from the authors' own analysis; TCRdb made them. Counted here are roughly 360,000 distinct CDR3 sequences, more than 4.5% occurring once; the ten biggest clones make up approximately 2.1%.

This TCR was sampled from a woman in her forties or fifties with alopecia areata. Some clones in this sample may be carry-over from other donors' samples. The specimen comprised whole blood, sampled in connection with sensitization to the hapten diphenylcyclopropenone (DPC). The genes are TRBV4-1 and TRBJ2-1; 10 positions match TRBD1. In DNA, the CDR3 is TGCGCCAGCAGCCAAGATAGACAGGGGGCAACCAATGAGCAGTTCTTC. Translation gives CASSQDRQGATNEQFF.